This T cell receptor (beta chain) came from a study of breast tumors, draining lymph nodes, adjacent tissues. Overall study results and limits: Tumor repertoires ranked between lymph nodes and nontumor tissue in diversity, with V and J gene preferences.

TCRdb fed the multiplex PCR reads into MiXCR, producing one record per CDR3 protein. Altogether over 250,000 distinct CDR3 sequences are present, roughly 31% being singletons, with the ten largest covering roughly 1.1%. CDR1 is SNHLY and CDR2 is FYNNEI in the germline V gene. The CDR3 length is 15 residues. V dropped 0 bases and J dropped 4 bases, with 12 bases sitting between them. Breast cancer patients provided tissue from their axillary draining lymph nodes. This clonotype was observed at least ten times. What it binds is not known. The chain joins TRBV2 to TRBJ1-2; maybe TRBD1 (6 bases). The origin of this receptor is a female donor with breast cancer. Some clones in this sample may be carry-over from other donors' samples. Sequenced: axillary lymph node tissue. Here the CDR3 reads CASSEAGDRRYGYTF. CDR3 nucleotides: TGTGCCAGCAGTGAAGCGGGAGACAGGCGCTATGGCTACACCTTC.